This is a list of T cell receptor beta chains from one sample in a study of OX40 agonist ivuxolimab in advanced cancers. TCRdb's copy holds only in-frame clones and misses some; the assay was immunoSEQ multiplex PCR. The table includes just over 90,000 clones, under 95% detected once. The sequenced sample was CD4+ or CD8+ T cells sorted from blood, obtained in a trial of the OX40 agonist ivuxolimab. The receptors come from an adult with an advanced solid tumor such as melanoma, head and neck, liver or kidney cancer. Both conserved end residues are part of each CDR3. The order of the fields is J gene, V gene, CDR3 protein.

J: TRBJ2-5; V: TRBV9; CDR3: CASSIGLAGEETQYF
J: TRBJ1-2; V: TRBV10-3; CDR3: CAISGMQGYGYTF
J: TRBJ2-7; V: TRBV11-2; CDR3: CASSISRYEQYF
J: TRBJ2-3; V: TRBV13; CDR3: CASSLETGLAATDTQYF
J: TRBJ2-5; V: TRBV19; CDR3: CASRWTGRGDGETQYF
J: TRBJ2-3; V: TRBV29-1; CDR3: CSVEGSFTDTQYF
J: TRBJ2-5; V: TRBV11-3; CDR3: CASSSNGGETQYF
J: TRBJ2-2; V: TRBV19; CDR3: CASRSLGRLNGGELFF
J: TRBJ1-2; V: TRBV6-5; CDR3: CASSSGIHYGYTF
J: TRBJ2-3; V: TRBV5-1; CDR3: CASSLEGGSGLAGHTDTQYF
J: TRBJ1-1; V: TRBV9; CDR3: CASSVVEEGNAEAFF
J: TRBJ1-1; V: TRBV18; CDR3: CASSPPRGNTEAFF
J: TRBJ2-7; V: TRBV7-2; CDR3: CASSLDTGTVNEQYF
J: TRBJ1-1; V: TRBV7-2; CDR3: CASSPRGRNTEAFF
J: TRBJ2-7; V: TRBV6-5; CDR3: CASRETGFPEQYF
J: TRBJ2-7; V: TRBV5-4; CDR3: CASSSPGQGIDEQYF
J: TRBJ2-2; V: TRBV5-1; CDR3: CASYLGGGHTGELFF
J: TRBJ1-1; V: TRBV19; CDR3: CASSPPRAGDYKAFF
J: TRBJ2-7; V: TRBV29-1; CDR3: CSARLAGGPNEQYF
J: TRBJ2-7; V: TRBV21-1; CDR3: CASSKEGGLAGRNEQYF
J: TRBJ2-7; V: TRBV11-2; CDR3: CASSSTGVSSEQYF
J: TRBJ2-2; V: TRBV19; CDR3: CASTGLAGGVHRGAVF